This T cell receptor beta chain is from a study of cytomegalovirus exposure and HLA in healthy donors. Study overall: Among a few hundred genotyped donors, approximately 80% fell in the Caucasian-associated ancestry cluster. Study conclusions and caveats: Indistinguishable V segments, including TRBV6-2 and TRBV6-3, were excluded. With later analysis, a missense DCLRE1C variant became linked to TCR beta V- and J-gene trimming.

Vbeta (60) and Jbeta (13) primers were used in the PCR. Clones were sequenced by immunoSEQ multiplex PCR, and TCRdb holds only the in-frame ones, with some missing. Here the sample spans around 190,000 clones, around 85% being singletons. On this clone: Its antigen remains unidentified.

The CDR3 is made up of 14 amino acids. V lost 6 bases and J lost 9, with 15 bases in between. Per the germline V gene, CDR1 is LNHDA and CDR2 is SQIVND (reference sequence). The sequence was obtained from a man younger than 30 in good health and CMV-seronegative. The sequencing sample was made of PBMCs. This rearrangement joins TRBV19 to TRBJ1-6; a weak D match, TRBD1 (6 bases). The CDR3 sequence is CASSQQGSASPLHF. Written as DNA, the CDR3 is TGTGCCAGTAGCCAACAGGGTAGCGCTTCACCCCTCCACTTT.